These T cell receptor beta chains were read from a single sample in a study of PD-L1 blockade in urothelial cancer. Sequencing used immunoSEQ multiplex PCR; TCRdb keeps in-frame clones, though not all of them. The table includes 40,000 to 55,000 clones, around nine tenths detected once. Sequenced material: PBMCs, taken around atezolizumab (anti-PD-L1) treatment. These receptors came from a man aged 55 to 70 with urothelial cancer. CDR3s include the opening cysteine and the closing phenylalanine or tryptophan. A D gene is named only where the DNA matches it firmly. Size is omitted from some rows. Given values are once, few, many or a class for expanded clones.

CASSRILAEQETQYF TGTGCCAGCAGCCGCATACTAGCGGAACAAGAGACCCAGTACTTC TRBV7-9 15 TRBJ2-5 TRBD2 once
CASSYSQPRGEKLFF TGTGCCAGCAGTTACTCCCAACCTCGAGGGGAAAAACTGTTTTTT TRBV6-5 15 TRBJ1-4 . once
CASSARDRMAYGYTF TGTGCCAGCAGTGCCCGGGACAGGATGGCCTATGGCTACACCTTC TRBV27 15 TRBJ1-2 TRBD1 .
CASSSVGTQANVLTF TGTGCCAGCAGCTCCGTCGGGACACAGGCCAACGTCCTGACTTTC TRBV7-2 15 TRBJ2-6 . .
CTSSQSGLAGVSGELFF TGCACCAGCAGCCAGTCGGGACTAGCGGGAGTATCCGGGGAGCTGTTTTTT TRBV1 17 TRBJ2-2 . .
CASSQLSWGTSGGGSYNEQFF TGTGCCAGCAGCCAGCTGTCGTGGGGGACTAGCGGGGGGGGCTCCTACAATGAGCAGTTCTTC TRBV7-8 21 TRBJ2-1 TRBD2 once
CASSYSETRHSYEQYF TGTGCCAGCAGTTACTCTGAAACTAGACACTCCTACGAGCAGTACTTC TRBV6-5 16 TRBJ2-7 . .
CASSHSTVYNEQFF TGTGCCAGCAGCCACTCTACTGTTTACAATGAGCAGTTCTTC TRBV5-4 14 TRBJ2-1 . .
CASSQDSSGDTDTQYF TGTGCCAGCAGCCAAGATAGTAGCGGGGACACAGATACGCAGTATTTT TRBV4-2 16 TRBJ2-3 TRBD2 .
CASSYTSLHEQFF TGCGCCAGCAGCTACACTAGCTTGCATGAGCAGTTCTTC TRBV5-1 13 TRBJ2-1 . .
CASSFSGRAGTDTQYF TGTGCCAGCAGTTTCAGCGGGAGGGCGGGCACAGATACGCAGTATTTT TRBV28 16 TRBJ2-3 TRBD2 .
CASSPIGTTNTGELFF TGTGCCAGCAGCCCTATAGGAACTACGAACACCGGGGAGCTGTTTTTT TRBV28 16 TRBJ2-2 . .
CASSLGLSPLYEQYF TGTGCCAGCAGCTTAGGACTCTCACCCCTTTACGAGCAGTACTTC TRBV11-2 15 TRBJ2-7 . .
CASSDGRGYGYTF TGTGCCAGCAGTGATGGACGGGGTTATGGCTACACCTTC TRBV2 13 TRBJ1-2 . .
CASSLRDTPTYEQYF TGTGCCAGCAGCCTCCGGGACACTCCAACCTACGAGCAGTACTTC TRBV9 15 TRBJ2-7 . .
CASSQVTDRTSFF TGCGCCAGCAGCCAAGTGACGGACAGGACATCTTTCTTT TRBV4-1 13 TRBJ1-1 TRBD1 once
CASSISPLNQPQHF TGTGCCAGTAGTATTAGTCCGCTCAATCAGCCCCAGCATTTT TRBV19 14 TRBJ1-5 . .
CASSYGTGVGGYTF TGTGCCAGCAGTTACGGGACAGGGGTAGGTGGCTACACCTTC TRBV2 14 TRBJ1-2 TRBD1 .
CASSTHRGVRTEAFF TGTGCCAGCAGCACCCACAGGGGAGTAAGGACTGAAGCTTTCTTT TRBV21-1 15 TRBJ1-1 . .